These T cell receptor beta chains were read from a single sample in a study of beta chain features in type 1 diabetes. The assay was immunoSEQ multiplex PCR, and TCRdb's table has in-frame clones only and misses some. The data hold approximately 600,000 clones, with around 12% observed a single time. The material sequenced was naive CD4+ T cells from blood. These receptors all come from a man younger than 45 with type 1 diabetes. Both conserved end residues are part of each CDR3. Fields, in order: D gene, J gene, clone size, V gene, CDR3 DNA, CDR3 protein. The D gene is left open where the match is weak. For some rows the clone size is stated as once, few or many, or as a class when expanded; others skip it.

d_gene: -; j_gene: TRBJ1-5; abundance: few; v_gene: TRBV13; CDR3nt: TGTGCCAGCAGCTTGGGAGGGTTCAATCAGCCCCAGCATTTT; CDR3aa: CASSLGGFNQPQHF
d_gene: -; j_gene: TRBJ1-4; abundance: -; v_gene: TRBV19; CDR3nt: TGTGCCAGTAGTATAACGGGCCCAACTAATGAAAAACTGTTTTTT; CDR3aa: CASSITGPTNEKLFF
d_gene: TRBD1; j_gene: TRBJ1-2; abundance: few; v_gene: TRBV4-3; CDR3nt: TGCGCCAGCAGCCAGACGACAGGGAACTATGGCTACACCTTC; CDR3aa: CASSQTTGNYGYTF
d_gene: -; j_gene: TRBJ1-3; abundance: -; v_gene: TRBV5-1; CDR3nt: TGCGCCAGCAGCTTGGTGGTGGATAGACAGATGAATTTT; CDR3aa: CASSLVVDRQMNF
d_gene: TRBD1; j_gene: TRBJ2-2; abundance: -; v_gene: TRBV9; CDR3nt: TGTGCCAGCAGCGCCTGGACAGGGTACACCGGGGAGCTGTTTTTT; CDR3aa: CASSAWTGYTGELFF
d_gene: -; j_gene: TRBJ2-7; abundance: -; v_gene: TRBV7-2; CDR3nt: TGTGCCAGCAGCTTAGACGGGGCAAACTCCTACGAGCAGTACTTC; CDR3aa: CASSLDGANSYEQYF
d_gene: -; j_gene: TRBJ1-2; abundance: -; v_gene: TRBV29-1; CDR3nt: TGCAGCGTTGAGTCTAAGGGGTGGAAAAATGGCTACACCTTC; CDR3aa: CSVESKGWKNGYTF
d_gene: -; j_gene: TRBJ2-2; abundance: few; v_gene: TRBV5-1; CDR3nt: TGCGCCAGCAGCGTCCCGACAGGCTCTGCGAACACCGGGGAGCTGTTTTTT; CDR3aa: CASSVPTGSANTGELFF
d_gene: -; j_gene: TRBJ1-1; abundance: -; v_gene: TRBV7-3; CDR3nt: TGTGCCAGCAGCTTTATGGAGGAGACTGAAGCTTTCTTT; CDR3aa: CASSFMEETEAFF
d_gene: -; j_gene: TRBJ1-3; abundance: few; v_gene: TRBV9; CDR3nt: TGTGCCAGCAGCACTACGGAGGCTCCTAGGAACACCATATATTTT; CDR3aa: CASSTTEAPRNTIYF
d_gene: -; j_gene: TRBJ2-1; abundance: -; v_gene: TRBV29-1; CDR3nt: TGCAGCGTTGAGAGGACACAAAGGAGGTTCTTC; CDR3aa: CSVERTQRRFF
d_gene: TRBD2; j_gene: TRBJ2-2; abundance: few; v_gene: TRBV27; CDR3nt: TGTGCCAGCAGTTTTCAGGGAGGGGCGGTCGGGGAGCTGTTTTTT; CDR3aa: CASSFQGGAVGELFF
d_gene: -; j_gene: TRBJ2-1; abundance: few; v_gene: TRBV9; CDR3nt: TGTGCCAGCAGCGTAGGAGAGGGTTCCACCTTCGGGCAGTTCTTC; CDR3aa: CASSVGEGSTFGQFF
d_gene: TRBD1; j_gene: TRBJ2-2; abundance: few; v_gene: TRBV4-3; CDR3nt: TGCGCCAGCAGCCATGGACAGGGGCGGAACACCGGGGAGCTGTTTTTT; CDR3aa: CASSHGQGRNTGELFF
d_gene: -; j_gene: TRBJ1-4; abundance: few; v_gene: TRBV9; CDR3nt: TGTGCCAGCAGCGTAGATCCCTTAGAAAAACTGTTTTTT; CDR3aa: CASSVDPLEKLFF
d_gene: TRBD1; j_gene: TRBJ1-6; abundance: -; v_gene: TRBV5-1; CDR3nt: TGCGCCAGCAGCTTGGGCGGACAGGGAGCTAATTCACCCCTCCACTTT; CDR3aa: CASSLGGQGANSPLHF
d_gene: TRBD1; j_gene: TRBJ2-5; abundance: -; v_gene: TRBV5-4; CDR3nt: TGTGCCAGCAGCCCGGGGACAGGGGGCGCGGATGAGACCCAGTACTTC; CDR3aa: CASSPGTGGADETQYF
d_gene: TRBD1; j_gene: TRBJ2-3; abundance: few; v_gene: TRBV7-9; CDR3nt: TGTGCCAGCAGCTTGTGGGGACAGGGTCACACAGATACGCAGTATTTT; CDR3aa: CASSLWGQGHTDTQYF
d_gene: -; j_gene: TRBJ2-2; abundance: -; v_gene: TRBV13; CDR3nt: TGTGCCAGCAGCTTAGTTTGGGGATCCGGGGAGCTGTTTTTT; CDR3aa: CASSLVWGSGELFF
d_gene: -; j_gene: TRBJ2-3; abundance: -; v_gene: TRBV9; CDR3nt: TGTGCCAGCAGCGTATCCCTTCACACAGATACGCAGTATTTT; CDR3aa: CASSVSLHTDTQYF
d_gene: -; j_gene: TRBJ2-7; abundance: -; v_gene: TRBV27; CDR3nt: TGTGCCAGCAGTCCCATTTCAAGTCCCGTCCTCGAGCAGTACTTC; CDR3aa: CASSPISSPVLEQYF
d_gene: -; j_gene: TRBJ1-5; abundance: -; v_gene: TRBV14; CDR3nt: TGTGCCAGCAGCCAGGTCCCCGAAGTGGGGGTTTGCCAGCCCCAGCATTTT; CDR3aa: CASSQVPEVGVCQPQHF
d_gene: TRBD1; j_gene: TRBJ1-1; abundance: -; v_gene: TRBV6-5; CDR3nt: TGTGCCAGCAGTCACGGGGAGGGGGCTATTGAAGCTTTCTTT; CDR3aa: CASSHGEGAIEAFF
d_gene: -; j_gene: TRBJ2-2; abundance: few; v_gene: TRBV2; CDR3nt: TGTGCCAGCAGTAGGGGGTCGCCCGGGGAGCTGTTTTTT; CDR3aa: CASSRGSPGELFF
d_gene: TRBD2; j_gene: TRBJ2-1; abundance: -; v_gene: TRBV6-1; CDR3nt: TGTGCCACCTCTTCTCAGCGGGGGTCCTACAATGAGCAGTTCTTC; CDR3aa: CATSSQRGSYNEQFF
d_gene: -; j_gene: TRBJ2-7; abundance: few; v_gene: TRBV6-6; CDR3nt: TGTGCCAGCAGTTACGAACAGGGCTACGAGCAGTACTTC; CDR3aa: CASSYEQGYEQYF
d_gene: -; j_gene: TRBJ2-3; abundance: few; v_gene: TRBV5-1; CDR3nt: TGCGCCAGCAGCGCCCGGACAGGGAGGGCCACAGATACGCAGTATTTT; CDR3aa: CASSARTGRATDTQYF
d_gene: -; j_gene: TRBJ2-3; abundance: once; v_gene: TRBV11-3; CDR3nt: TGTGCCAGCAGCTACGGCGGGACAAGCCACCCGGATACGCAGTATTTT; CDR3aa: CASSYGGTSHPDTQYF
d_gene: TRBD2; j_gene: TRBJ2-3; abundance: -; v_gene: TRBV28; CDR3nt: TGTGCCAGCAGTGTAGCGGGGGGGCTCACAGATACGCAGTATTTT; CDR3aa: CASSVAGGLTDTQYF
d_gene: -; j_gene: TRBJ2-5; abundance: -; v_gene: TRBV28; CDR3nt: TGTGCCAGCAGTTTACCCATAACAGTCCAAGAGACCCAGTACTTC; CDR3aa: CASSLPITVQETQYF
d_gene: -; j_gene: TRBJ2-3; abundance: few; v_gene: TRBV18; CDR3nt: TGTGCCAGCTCCCCCGTAGCCACGAGCACAGATACGCAGTATTTT; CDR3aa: CASSPVATSTDTQYF
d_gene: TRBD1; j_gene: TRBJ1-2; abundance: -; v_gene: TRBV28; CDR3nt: TGTGCCAGCAGTGCCGGACAGGGTGATGGCTACACCTTC; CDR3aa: CASSAGQGDGYTF
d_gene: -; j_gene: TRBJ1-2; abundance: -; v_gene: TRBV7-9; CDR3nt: TGTGCCAGCAGCCTGTGGACAGTCTCGAACTATGGCTACACCTTC; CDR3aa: CASSLWTVSNYGYTF
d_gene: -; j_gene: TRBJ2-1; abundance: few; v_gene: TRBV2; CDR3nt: TGTGCCAGCAGAGAGGCCCGAGGTAACGATGAGCAGTTCTTC; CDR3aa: CASREARGNDEQFF
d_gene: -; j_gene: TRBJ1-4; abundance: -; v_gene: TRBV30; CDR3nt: TGTGCCTGGAACCCGGCGCTTGCAACTAATGAAAAACTGTTTTTT; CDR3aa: CAWNPALATNEKLFF
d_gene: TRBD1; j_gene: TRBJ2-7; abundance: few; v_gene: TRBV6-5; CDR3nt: TGTGCCAGCAGTTCCAACCGGGACAGAGGGGAGCAGTACTTC; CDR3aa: CASSSNRDRGEQYF
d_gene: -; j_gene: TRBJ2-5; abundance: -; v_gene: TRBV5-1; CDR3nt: TGCGCCAGCAGCTTGGGAGAGGGCCAAGAGACCCAGTACTTC; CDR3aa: CASSLGEGQETQYF
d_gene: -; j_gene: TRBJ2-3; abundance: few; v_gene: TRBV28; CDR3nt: TGTGCCAGCAGTTCCGGGGCCCGGTCAGATACGCAGTATTTT; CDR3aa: CASSSGARSDTQYF
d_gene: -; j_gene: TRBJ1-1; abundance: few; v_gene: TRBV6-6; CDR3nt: TGTGCCAGCAGCCTAACGGGAGGAACTGAAGCTTTCTTT; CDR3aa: CASSLTGGTEAFF
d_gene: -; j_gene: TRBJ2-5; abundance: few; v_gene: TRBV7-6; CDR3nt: TGTGCCAGCAGCTTAGGACAGCAAGAGACCCAGTACTTC; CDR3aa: CASSLGQQETQYF
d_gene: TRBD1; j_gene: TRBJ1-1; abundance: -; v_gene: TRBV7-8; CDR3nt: TGTGCCAGCAGCTTAGTTGGCAGGGGGACTGAAGCTTTCTTT; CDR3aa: CASSLVGRGTEAFF
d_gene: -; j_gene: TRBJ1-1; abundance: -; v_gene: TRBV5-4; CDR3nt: TGTGCCAGCAGCTTCCCCGGATATTGGAACACTGAAGCTTTCTTT; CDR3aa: CASSFPGYWNTEAFF
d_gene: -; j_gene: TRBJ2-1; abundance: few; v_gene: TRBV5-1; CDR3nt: TGCGCCAGCAGTCGGGGGATCTCCTACAATGAGCAGTTCTTC; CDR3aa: CASSRGISYNEQFF
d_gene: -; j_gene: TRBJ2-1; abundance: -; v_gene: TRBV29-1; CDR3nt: TGCAGCGGGGGATCTCCCTCCTACAATGAGCAGTTCTTC; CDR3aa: CSGGSPSYNEQFF
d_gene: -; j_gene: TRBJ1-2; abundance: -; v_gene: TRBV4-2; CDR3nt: TGTGCCAGCAGCCAAGTCGGTGTGGGGCGCGGCTACACCTTC; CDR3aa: CASSQVGVGRGYTF
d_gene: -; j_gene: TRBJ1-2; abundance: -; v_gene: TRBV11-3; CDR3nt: TGTGCCAGCAGCCAATCGTCTTATGGCTACACCTTC; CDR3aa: CASSQSSYGYTF
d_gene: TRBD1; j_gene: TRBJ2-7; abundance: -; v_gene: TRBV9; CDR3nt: TGTGCCAGCAGCGCCTCCCGGACAGGGCTTGTTGAGCAGTACTTC; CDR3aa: CASSASRTGLVEQYF
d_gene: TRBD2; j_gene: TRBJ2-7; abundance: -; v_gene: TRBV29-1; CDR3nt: TGCAGCGTTGAAGTATCTAGCGGGGCAGGTAACGAGCAGTACTTC; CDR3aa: CSVEVSSGAGNEQYF
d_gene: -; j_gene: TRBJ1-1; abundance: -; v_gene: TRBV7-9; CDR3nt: TGTGCCAGCAGCTTAGAGTACACTGAAGCTTTCTTT; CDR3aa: CASSLEYTEAFF
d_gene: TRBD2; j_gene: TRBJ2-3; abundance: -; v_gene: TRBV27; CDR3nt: TGTGCCAGCAGTCCCTCCGGGACTAGCGGGGCTACTGATACGCAGTATTTT; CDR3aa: CASSPSGTSGATDTQYF
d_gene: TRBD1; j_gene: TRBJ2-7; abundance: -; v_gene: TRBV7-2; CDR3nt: TGTGCCAGCGTCTGGACAGGGGGGTCCTACGAGCAGTACTTC; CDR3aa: CASVWTGGSYEQYF
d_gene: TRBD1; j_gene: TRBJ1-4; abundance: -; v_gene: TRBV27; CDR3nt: TGTGCCAGCAGTCCGGGACAGGGGGCGGGATACGAAAAACTGTTTTTT; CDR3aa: CASSPGQGAGYEKLFF
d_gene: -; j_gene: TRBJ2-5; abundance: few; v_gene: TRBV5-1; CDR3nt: TGCGCCAGCAGCCGGGAGTACCAAGAGACCCAGTACTTC; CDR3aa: CASSREYQETQYF
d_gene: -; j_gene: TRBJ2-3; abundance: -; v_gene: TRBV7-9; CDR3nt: TGTGCCAGCAGCTTAGTAGGGGGCACAGATACGCAGTATTTT; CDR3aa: CASSLVGGTDTQYF
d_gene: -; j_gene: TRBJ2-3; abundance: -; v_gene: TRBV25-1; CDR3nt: TGTGCCAGCAGTGGGCAGAGCACAGATACGCAGTATTTT; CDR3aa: CASSGQSTDTQYF
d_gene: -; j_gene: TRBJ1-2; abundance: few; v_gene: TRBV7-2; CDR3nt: TGTGCCAGCAGCTTTCGTCCAGATCCTAACTATGGCTACACCTTC; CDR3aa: CASSFRPDPNYGYTF
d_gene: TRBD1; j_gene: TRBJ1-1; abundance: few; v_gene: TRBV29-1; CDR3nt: TGCAGCGTTGGTCGGACAGGGGCGTACTTT; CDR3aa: CSVGRTGAYF
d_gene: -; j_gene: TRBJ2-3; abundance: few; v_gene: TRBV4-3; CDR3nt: TGCGCCAGCAGCCTCGCAGATACGCAGTATTTT; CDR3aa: CASSLADTQYF
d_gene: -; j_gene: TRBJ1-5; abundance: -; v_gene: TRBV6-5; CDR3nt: TGTGCCAGCAGTTACTCGAGGACAGGCAATCAGCCCCAGCATTTT; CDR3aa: CASSYSRTGNQPQHF
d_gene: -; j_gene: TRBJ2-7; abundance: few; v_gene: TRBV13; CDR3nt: TGTGCCAGCAGCTCCCGAGCACCTGAGGGTTCCGAGCAGTACTTC; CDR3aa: CASSSRAPEGSEQYF